Presented here are 29 T cell receptor beta chains from one specimen sequenced in a study of graft-versus-host responses after intestinal transplantation. These receptors' targets are unknown. Assay: immunoSEQ multiplex PCR; the TCRdb copy retains only in-frame clones and omits some. Of under 90,000 clones in the sample, 75% to 95% were seen once. This specimen consisted of unstimulated CD4+ T cells sorted from spleen or lymph node cells, obtained before transplant. The receptors were sampled from a human donor who was the organ donor for an intestinal transplant.

The chain uses TRBV7-3 and TRBJ1-5; D gene unclear. CDR1 and CDR2 (germline): SGHTA, FQGTGA. V lost 2 bases and J lost 2, with 4 bases in between. This CDR3 is built from 13 residues. CDR3 in amino acids: CASSLQGNQPQHF. The CDR3 region has the DNA TGTGCCAGCAGCTTACAGGGCAATCAGCCCCAGCATTTT.

The chain combines TRBV5-4 with TRBJ2-5, with D unresolved. The CDR3 extends over 12 amino acids. V was trimmed by 1 base and J by 5 bases, leaving 6 bases between them. Germline V lookup: CDR1 SGHNT, CDR2 YYREEE (reference sequence). In DNA form, the CDR3 reads TGTGCCAGCAGCTTGCCTAGGGAGACCCAGTACTTC. It translates to CASSLPRETQYF.

The chain couples TRBV27 to TRBJ2-3; 7 bases map to TRBD2. The ends lost 5 bases at V and 0 bases at J; junction bases unmatched: 8. The CDR3 is made up of 16 amino acids. The germline gives CDR1 MNHEY, CDR2 SMNVEV (reference sequence). The CDR3, as DNA: TGTGCCAGCAGTGCCTTTTACGGGGGGAGCACAGATACGCAGTATTTT. This gives the protein CASSAFYGGSTDTQYF.

The V gene is TRBV18, the J gene TRBJ2-1; D is undetermined. The CDR3 consists of 15 residues. V was shortened by 1 base and J by 0 bases, with 7 bases between the two germline ends. CDR1 and CDR2 from the germline V gene are KGHSH and LQKENI. In DNA form, the CDR3 reads TGTGCCAGCTCACCACGACTTAGCTCCTACAATGAGCAGTTCTTC. Protein sequence: CASSPRLSSYNEQFF.

The chain is built from TRBV13 and TRBJ2-3; D is undetermined. CDR1 PRHDT and CDR2 FYEKMQ come from the germline V gene (reference sequence). The V and J ends lost 5 bases and 2 bases respectively, with 11 bases between them. This CDR3 spans 14 amino acids. CDR3 DNA sequence: TGTGCCAGCAGCCCACGGTTTACCACAGATACGCAGTATTTT. Translation: CASSPRFTTDTQYF. Drawing the rest from reference TRBV13 and TRBJ2-3, the complete variable domain is AAGVIQSPRHLIKEKRETATLKCYPIPRHDTVYWYQQGPGQDPQFLISFYEKMQSDKGSIPDRFSAQQFSDYHSELNMSSLELGDSALYFCASSPRFTTDTQYFGPGTRLTVL.

CDR3 in DNA: TGTGCCAGCAGACGCCTTAGCGGGAACTCTCCAGATACGCAGTATTTT. Protein: CASRRLSGNSPDTQYF. The chain recombines TRBV6-6 with TRBJ2-3; 8 bases match TRBD2. This CDR3 contains 16 residues. V lost 6 bases and J lost 4; bases outside the gene matches: 12. The germline V gene encodes CDR1 MNHNY and CDR2 SVGAGI (reference sequence).

V and J are TRBV29-1 and TRBJ2-3, with D possibly TRBD2 on 6 matching bases. Between the trimmed V and J ends, which lost 0 bases and 4 bases, there was a span of 20 bases. The CDR3 length is 17 residues. Germline values: CDR1 SQVTM, CDR2 ANQGSEA. CDR3 nucleotide sequence: TGCAGCGTTGAAGATCCGGGGCGGAGGGGTGGCTCAGATACGCAGTATTTT. Translating gives CSVEDPGRRGGSDTQYF.

The chain recombines TRBV25-1 with TRBJ1-1; D unresolved. There are 13 residues in the CDR3. Germline V gene lookup returns CDR1 MGHDK and CDR2 SYGVNS. Between the trimmed V and J ends, which lost 1 base and 5 bases, there was a span of 8 bases. DNA of the CDR3: TGTGCCAGCAGTGAATTATCGAGAACTGAAGCTTTCTTT. This sequence encodes CASSELSRTEAFF.

The gene calls are TRBV27 and TRBJ2-5, with 8 bases fitting TRBD2. Germline trimming cut 5 bases from V and 1 base from J; bases unmatched to any gene: 12. The germline gives CDR1 MNHEY, CDR2 SMNVEV (reference sequence). The CDR3 totals 17 residues. DNA for the CDR3: TGTGCCAGCAGTACCTCACCGACTAGCGTAATCCAAGAGACCCAGTACTTC. Residues: CASSTSPTSVIQETQYF.

The chain carries TRBV6-1 and TRBJ2-7; D may be TRBD1 (6 bases). Per germline, CDR1 MNHNS and CDR2 SASEGT. V was pared by 7 bases and J by 2 bases, with 12 bases between. The CDR3 spans 13 residues. CDR3 loop: CASTQGTTYEQYF. The DNA for the CDR3 is TGTGCCAGCACACAGGGAACTACCTACGAGCAGTACTTC.

The chain recombines TRBV19 with TRBJ1-5, with a weak D call TRBD1 (5 bases). The CDR3 extends over 13 amino acids. CDR1 and CDR2 (germline): LNHDA, SQIVND (reference sequence). With 6 bases removed from V and 5 bases from J, the gap between germline ends came to 11 bases. CDR3 DNA sequence: TGTGCCAGTAGGCGGGACGGGGATCAGCCCCAGCATTTT. Its translation: CASRRDGDQPQHF.

J is TRBJ1-5 and V is TRBV2, with D perhaps TRBD1 (6 bases). CDR3 size: 13 residues. Looked up from germline, CDR1 is SNHLY and CDR2 is FYNNEI. Trimming pared 6 bases from V and 1 base from J, leaving 7 bases between. This chain's CDR3 is CASRDRSNQPQHF. The CDR3 DNA sequence: TGTGCCAGCAGGGACAGAAGCAATCAGCCCCAGCATTTT.

The chain employs TRBV9 and TRBJ2-3; TRBD2 matches 8 bases. The CDR3 is 17 residues long. Trimming cost V 0 bases and J 3 bases; bases outside gene matches: 9. The V gene's germline CDR1 is SGDLS and CDR2 YYNGEE. As DNA, the CDR3 is TGTGCCAGCAGCGTAGGACGAGCGGGAGATCTGACAGATACGCAGTATTTT. It encodes CASSVGRAGDLTDTQYF.

The chain uses TRBV7-8 and TRBJ2-1; D perhaps matches TRBD1 (6 bases). Trimming left V 6 bases short and J 4 bases short, with 16 bases between. Per the germline V gene, CDR1 is SGHVS and CDR2 is FQNEAQ. This CDR3 is 15 amino acids long. CDR3 coding DNA: TGTGCCAGCAGTCAAACCGGGACACAATACAATGAGCAGTTCTTC. Its translation is CASSQTGTQYNEQFF. The complete variable domain, with remaining parts taken from reference TRBV7-8 and TRBJ2-1, reads GAGVSQSPRYKVAKRGQDVALRCDPISGHVSLFWYQQALGQGPEFLTYFQNEAQLDKSGLPSDRFFAERPEGSVSTLKIQRTQQEDSAVYLCASSQTGTQYNEQFFGPGTRLTVL.

This chain joins TRBV28 and TRBJ1-2; possible D gene TRBD1, 6 bases. Trimming took off 3 bases at V and 7 bases at J, with 12 bases between the two ends. Germline-derived CDR1 and CDR2 are MDHEN and SYDVKM. The CDR3 covers 13 residues. CDR3 DNA sequence: TGTGCCAGCAGTTTGGACAGCGAGGGTGGCTACACCTTC. The encoded protein is CASSLDSEGGYTF.

J is TRBJ2-7 and V is TRBV6-5; D perhaps matches TRBD1 (6 bases). CDR1 MNHEY and CDR2 SVGAGI come from the germline V gene. V was pared by 5 bases and J by 7 bases, with 21 bases between. CDR3 length: 15 amino acids. The CDR3 sequence is CASSPSWGRGIEQYF. The CDR3 coding sequence is TGTGCCAGCAGTCCTTCCTGGGGCAGGGGAATTGAGCAGTACTTC.

V gene TRBV5-1 combines with J gene TRBJ2-1; 9 nucleotides line up with TRBD1. This CDR3 has 16 amino acids. The ends lost 1 base at V and 8 bases at J; junction bases unmatched: 10. The germline gives CDR1 SGHRS, CDR2 YFSETQ. The CDR3 region is CASSLIGDRVSHEQFF. CDR3 coding DNA: TGCGCCAGCAGCTTGATCGGGGACAGGGTGTCACATGAGCAGTTCTTC.

The rearrangement joins TRBV10-3 to TRBJ2-7; possible D gene TRBD2, 6 bases. V was cut by 7 bases and J by 3 bases, with 13 bases left in between. This CDR3 is 13 amino acids long. CDR1 ENHRY and CDR2 SYGVKD come from the germline V gene. The CDR3 reads CAIMEGLHYEQYF. The CDR3 DNA reads TGTGCCATCATGGAGGGACTCCACTACGAGCAGTACTTC.

The rearrangement joins TRBV9 to TRBJ1-1, with D unclear. Looked up from germline, CDR1 is SGDLS and CDR2 is YYNGEE. The length of the CDR3 is 13 residues. Between the trimmed V and J ends, which lost 1 base and 1 base, there was a span of 5 bases. The CDR3, as DNA: TGTGCCAGCAGCGTATCCCAGAACACTGAAGCTTTCTTT. It yields the protein CASSVSQNTEAFF.

About this clone itself: Because the CDR3's place on the DNA is in doubt, the DNA is left out and the CDR3 is given as listed by TCRdb. The CDR3 protein is CASSKFGSGSSYNEQFF. The chain couples TRBV21-1 to TRBJ2-1; the table's D call of TRBD2 was not tested on the DNA. TRBV21-1 is a pseudogene locus. A total of 17 residues make up the CDR3, ends included.

The rearrangement joins TRBV30 to TRBJ1-2; the match to TRBD1 covers 7 bases. From germline, CDR1 is GTSNPN and CDR2 SVGIG (reference sequence). Germline trimming cut 7 bases from V and 2 bases from J; bases unmatched to any gene: 7. The CDR3 extends over 13 amino acids. Here the CDR3 DNA reads TGTGCCTTCCCCCAGACAGGGAACTATGGCTACACCTTC. Encoded protein: CAFPQTGNYGYTF. Combining the CDR3 with reference TRBV30 and TRBJ1-2 gives the whole variable domain SQTIHQWPATLVQPVGSPLSLECTVEGTSNPNLYWYRQAAGRGLQLLFYSVGIGQISSEVPQNLSASRPQDRQFILSSKKLLLSDSGFYLCAFPQTGNYGYTFGSGTRLTVV.

The rearrangement links TRBV4-1 to TRBJ1-5; no firm D call. V dropped 1 base and J dropped 3 bases, with 7 bases sitting between them. This CDR3 is 14 amino acids long. Germline loops: CDR1 MGHRA, CDR2 YSYEKL. The CDR3 DNA follows: TGCGCCAGCAGCCAAGTTGCAGTCAATCAGCCCCAGCATTTT. This sequence encodes CASSQVAVNQPQHF.

The chain uses TRBV10-3 and TRBJ1-2; no reliable D call. The V end was cut by 11 bases, the J end by 3 bases, with 19 bases between. The CDR3 spans 14 residues. Per the germline V gene, CDR1 is ENHRY and CDR2 is SYGVKD. Here the CDR3 reads CARLGRGIDYGYTF. The CDR3 DNA follows: TGTGCCCGCCTCGGGCGGGGAATTGACTATGGCTACACCTTC.

J is TRBJ2-3 and V is TRBV9; D is perhaps TRBD1 (6 bases). CDR3 length equals 15 residues. The V gene lost 7 bases and the J gene lost 0 bases, with 15 bases spanning the gap. Per the germline V gene, CDR1 is SGDLS and CDR2 is YYNGEE. The CDR3 nucleotides read TGTGCCAGCCGTCCACAGGGAGCTAGCACAGATACGCAGTATTTT. This translates into CASRPQGASTDTQYF.

The rearrangement links TRBV11-2 to TRBJ1-4; D is possibly TRBD1 (6 bases). The CDR3 totals 14 residues. The V and J ends lost 4 bases and 8 bases respectively, with 14 bases between them. Per the germline V gene, CDR1 is SGHAT and CDR2 is FQNNGV. CDR3 protein: CASSSIQGKEKLFF. As DNA, the CDR3 is TGTGCCAGCAGCTCGATCCAGGGGAAGGAAAAACTGTTTTTT.

This clone was seen just once. V is TRBV7-9 and J is TRBJ1-1, with unresolved D. Trimming shortened V by 1 base and J by 0 bases, and 6 bases separated the two germline ends. Germline CDR1 SEHNR, CDR2 FQNEAQ (reference sequence). This CDR3 is built from 14 residues. The CDR3 spells CASSLGRVNTEAFF. The CDR3 DNA is TGTGCCAGCAGCTTAGGACGGGTGAACACTGAAGCTTTCTTT. The variable domain in full, with the rest retrieved from reference TRBV7-9 and TRBJ1-1, is DTGVSQNPRHKITKRGQNVTFRCDPISEHNRLYWYRQTLGQGPEFLTYFQNEAQLEKSRLLSDRFSAERPKGSFSTLEIQRTEQGDSAMYLCASSLGRVNTEAFFGQGTRLTVV.

V usage is TRBV11-3 and J usage is TRBJ2-1; D ambiguous. CDR1 is SGHNT, CDR2 YENEEA, per germline. Trimming took 1 base from V and 0 from J, leaving 4 bases between them. The CDR3 sequence is 14 residues long. CDR3 loop: CASSLAGSYNEQFF. DNA of the CDR3: TGTGCCAGCAGCTTAGCGGGCTCCTACAATGAGCAGTTCTTC.

The genes are TRBV30 and TRBJ2-7; 9 nucleotides line up with TRBD2. The CDR3 runs to 14 residues. Losses at the gene ends were 3 bases for V and 4 bases for J; bases not matched to a gene: 7. In germline, CDR1 is GTSNPN, CDR2 SVGIG (reference sequence). Here the CDR3 reads CAWSNLAGIYEQYF. The CDR3 DNA reads TGTGCCTGGAGCAATCTAGCGGGAATATACGAGCAGTACTTC.

The V and J genes are TRBV2 and TRBJ2-5; D may be TRBD1 (6 bases). This CDR3 has 18 residues. With 3 bases removed from V and 2 bases from J, the gap between germline ends came to 22 bases. Germline V gene sequence: CDR1 SNHLY, CDR2 FYNNEI. As DNA, the CDR3 is TGTGCCAGCAGTGATTTTTTGGGGACAAAAAGGGTACAAGAGACCCAGTACTTC. Its protein is CASSDFLGTKRVQETQYF. The variable domain in full, completed from reference TRBV2 and TRBJ2-5, reads EPEVTQTPSHQVTQMGQEVILRCVPISNHLYFYWYRQILGQKVEFLVSFYNNEISEKSEIFDDQFSVERPDGSNFTLKIRSTKLEDSAMYFCASSDFLGTKRVQETQYFGPGTRLLVL.